This TCR beta chain was retrieved from a study of T cell responses to AZD1222 COVID-19 vaccine. Whole-study findings and limits: There were repertoire samples only from the period after the peak T cell response.

Turning to this clone: Its antigen is unidentified.

Profiled with immunoSEQ multiplex PCR; TCRdb holds only in-frame clones, not every one. The sample shows some 93,000 clones, over 75% of them seen only once. The CDR3 is made up of 15 amino acids. Unmatched junction bases numbered 2, after V lost 4 bases and J lost 0 bases. The germline gives CDR1 LGHNA, CDR2 YSLEER. The sequencing here drew on peripheral blood, taken 28 days after the second AZD1222 dose. The rearrangement uses TRBV4-3 and TRBJ2-7, with 11 nucleotides matching TRBD2. The receptor comes from an adult who received the AZD1222 COVID-19 vaccine. The CDR3 bases are TGCGCCAGCAGCCCGACTAGCGGGGCCTCCTACGAGCAGTACTTC. Encoded protein: CASSPTSGASYEQYF.